Listed below are T cell receptor beta chains from one sample, sequenced in a study of patients and donors after allogeneic stem cell transplantation. Each CDR3 protein is one row after TCRdb ran MiXCR on the RT-PCR reads. The sample has 150,000 to 200,000 distinct CDR3 sequences; approximately 24% are singletons. What was sequenced was blood, either unsorted or a sorted T cell fraction (not recorded which). These receptors were taken from a human donor who was either an allogeneic HSCT recipient or a stem cell or donor lymphocyte infusion donor (not recorded which). It is not recorded whose cells these are; they may come from a transplant donor. The CDR3 runs from the conserved cysteine through the conserved F or W. Each record gives: clone size, J gene, D gene, V gene, CDR3 DNA, CDR3 protein. A D gene is named only where the DNA matches it firmly. Where a row states a size, it is once, few, many or the class of an expanded clone; other rows omit it.

clone_size: few; j_call: TRBJ2-5; d_call: NA; v_call: TRBV7-2; cdr3_nt: TGTGCCAGCAGCTTAGCTCCAGCGTCGCAAGAGACCCAGTACTTC; cdr3_aa: CASSLAPASQETQYF
clone_size: few; j_call: TRBJ2-3; d_call: TRBD2; v_call: TRBV29-1; cdr3_nt: TGCAGCGTTGAATCCCCACTAGCGGGAGGGACAGATACGCAGTATTTT; cdr3_aa: CSVESPLAGGTDTQYF
clone_size: few; j_call: TRBJ1-1; d_call: TRBD1; v_call: TRBV5-1; cdr3_nt: TGCGCCAGCAGCCCAGAAACGACAGGGAGCACTGAAGCTTTCTTT; cdr3_aa: CASSPETTGSTEAFF
clone_size: NA; j_call: TRBJ2-7; d_call: NA; v_call: TRBV3-1; cdr3_nt: TGTGCCAGCAGCCAATTTGTCGGCTCCTACGAGCAGTACTTC; cdr3_aa: CASSQFVGSYEQYF
clone_size: NA; j_call: TRBJ2-1; d_call: NA; v_call: TRBV10-3; cdr3_nt: TGTGCCATCAGAGACACCTACTCCTACAATGAGCAGTTCTTC; cdr3_aa: CAIRDTYSYNEQFF
clone_size: many; j_call: TRBJ2-1; d_call: NA; v_call: TRBV4-3; cdr3_nt: TGCGCCAGCAGCCAAGATTCGGCGGTTCCTAGTACGAATGAGCAGTTCTTC; cdr3_aa: CASSQDSAVPSTNEQFF
clone_size: many; j_call: TRBJ1-2; d_call: NA; v_call: TRBV4-3; cdr3_nt: TGCGCCAGCAGCCAAGAGATTATTACCACAGGGATCTATGGCTACACCTTC; cdr3_aa: CASSQEIITTGIYGYTF
clone_size: NA; j_call: TRBJ2-7; d_call: NA; v_call: TRBV4-3; cdr3_nt: TGCGCCAGCAGCCAGTGGGACTCCTACGAGCAGTACTTC; cdr3_aa: CASSQWDSYEQYF
clone_size: few; j_call: TRBJ2-1; d_call: NA; v_call: TRBV7-7; cdr3_nt: TGTGCTAGCAGCTTAGTGTCGGGGTCGGGAACCTCCAATGAGCAGTTCTTC; cdr3_aa: CASSLVSGSGTSNEQFF
clone_size: NA; j_call: TRBJ2-3; d_call: TRBD2; v_call: TRBV4-3; cdr3_nt: TGCGCCAGCAGCCAAGTAAAGATGGGGGGGAACATCTCAGATACGCAGTATTTT; cdr3_aa: CASSQVKMGGNISDTQYF
clone_size: few; j_call: TRBJ1-3; d_call: TRBD1; v_call: TRBV5-1; cdr3_nt: TGCGCCAGCAGCTTGAAGGGGGCGTATGGAAACACCATATATTTT; cdr3_aa: CASSLKGAYGNTIYF
clone_size: few; j_call: TRBJ2-5; d_call: NA; v_call: TRBV24-1; cdr3_nt: TGTGCCACCAGTGATCTCGACCAGTCGGAGACCCAGTACTTC; cdr3_aa: CATSDLDQSETQYF
clone_size: many; j_call: TRBJ2-1; d_call: TRBD2; v_call: TRBV29-1; cdr3_nt: TGCAGCGTCGATAGCGGGAGTAGTAACAATGAGCAGTTCTTC; cdr3_aa: CSVDSGSSNNEQFF
clone_size: NA; j_call: TRBJ2-3; d_call: TRBD2; v_call: TRBV2; cdr3_nt: TGTGCCAGCAGTGAAACGCCGGGACTAGCGGGGCCCGGCACAGATACGCAGTATTTT; cdr3_aa: CASSETPGLAGPGTDTQYF
clone_size: NA; j_call: TRBJ2-7; d_call: TRBD1; v_call: TRBV20-1; cdr3_nt: TGCAGTGCTAGAAGGGACAGTCCCTACGAGCAGTACTTC; cdr3_aa: CSARRDSPYEQYF
clone_size: NA; j_call: TRBJ1-4; d_call: NA; v_call: TRBV10-3; cdr3_nt: TGTGCCATCAGCACCGACCCGGGGCCTAATGAAAAACTGTTTTTT; cdr3_aa: CAISTDPGPNEKLFF
clone_size: NA; j_call: TRBJ1-2; d_call: TRBD1; v_call: TRBV29-1; cdr3_nt: TGCAGCGCACAAGATCCAGTCACAGGGGGCAGTCGGTATGGCTACACCTTC; cdr3_aa: CSAQDPVTGGSRYGYTF
clone_size: few; j_call: TRBJ1-1; d_call: NA; v_call: TRBV7-4; cdr3_nt: TGTGCCAGCAGCTTAGTTGGCGTCAGGGATTTGAGGAACACTGAAGCTTTCTTT; cdr3_aa: CASSLVGVRDLRNTEAFF
clone_size: NA; j_call: TRBJ1-1; d_call: TRBD1; v_call: TRBV29-1; cdr3_nt: TGCAGCGTGGATACAGGGGCAGGCACTGAAGCTTTCTTT; cdr3_aa: CSVDTGAGTEAFF
clone_size: many; j_call: TRBJ1-1; d_call: NA; v_call: TRBV6-6; cdr3_nt: TGTGCCAGCAGTTACTCGTCAGGCATGAACACTGAAGCTTTCTTT; cdr3_aa: CASSYSSGMNTEAFF
clone_size: few; j_call: TRBJ1-2; d_call: NA; v_call: TRBV9; cdr3_nt: TGTGCCAGCAGTCAGGACGGAAGATCCTATGGCTACACCTTC; cdr3_aa: CASSQDGRSYGYTF
clone_size: NA; j_call: TRBJ2-7; d_call: NA; v_call: TRBV20-1; cdr3_nt: TGCAGTGCTAGAGATGGCGGATTACTCTCCTACGAGCAGTACTTC; cdr3_aa: CSARDGGLLSYEQYF
clone_size: NA; j_call: TRBJ1-5; d_call: NA; v_call: TRBV4-1; cdr3_nt: TGCGCCAGTACACTCCACGGCAGCGGGGTATGGCCCCAGCATTTT; cdr3_aa: CASTLHGSGVWPQHF
clone_size: few; j_call: TRBJ2-3; d_call: TRBD2; v_call: TRBV20-1; cdr3_nt: TGCAGTGCTAGAGGACAGGGTCTAGCGGGATCTAGCACAGATACGCAGTATTTT; cdr3_aa: CSARGQGLAGSSTDTQYF
clone_size: once; j_call: TRBJ2-7; d_call: NA; v_call: TRBV20-1; cdr3_nt: TGCAGTGCCGTCGTCGGCGAGTCCCTCTCCTACGAGCAGTACTTC; cdr3_aa: CSAVVGESLSYEQYF
clone_size: few; j_call: TRBJ1-5; d_call: TRBD1; v_call: TRBV7-8; cdr3_nt: TGTGCCAGCAGCTTCCGGACAGGGCGACAGCCCCAGCATTTT; cdr3_aa: CASSFRTGRQPQHF
clone_size: many; j_call: TRBJ1-1; d_call: TRBD1; v_call: TRBV7-3; cdr3_nt: TGTGCCAGCAGCAAGACAGGGGAGGAGGCTTTCTTT; cdr3_aa: CASSKTGEEAFF
clone_size: NA; j_call: TRBJ1-5; d_call: NA; v_call: TRBV10-3; cdr3_nt: TGTGCCATCAGTGAGCCGCCCACGGTAGGGGGAGATCAGCCCCAGCATTTT; cdr3_aa: CAISEPPTVGGDQPQHF
clone_size: NA; j_call: TRBJ1-3; d_call: NA; v_call: TRBV6-6; cdr3_nt: TGTGCCAGCAGTTACTCGCTGGGCTCTGGAAACACCATATATTTT; cdr3_aa: CASSYSLGSGNTIYF
clone_size: many; j_call: TRBJ1-2; d_call: NA; v_call: TRBV12-3/TRBV12-4; cdr3_nt: TGTGCCAGCACCTCGGGGGTTAGTGGCTATGGCTACACCTTC; cdr3_aa: CASTSGVSGYGYTF
clone_size: few; j_call: TRBJ2-1; d_call: TRBD2; v_call: TRBV5-4; cdr3_nt: TGTGCCAGCAGCTCAAGACTAGCGGGGGGCGGAAATGAGCAGTTCTTC; cdr3_aa: CASSSRLAGGGNEQFF
clone_size: NA; j_call: TRBJ2-7; d_call: NA; v_call: TRBV20-1; cdr3_nt: TGCAGTGCTAGAGACGGCTACGAGCAGTACTTC; cdr3_aa: CSARDGYEQYF
clone_size: NA; j_call: TRBJ2-1; d_call: TRBD2; v_call: TRBV7-9; cdr3_nt: TGTGCCAGCAGCTCGGGACTAGCGTCTCAGTTCTTC; cdr3_aa: CASSSGLASQFF
clone_size: few; j_call: TRBJ1-1; d_call: NA; v_call: TRBV6-2/TRBV6-3; cdr3_nt: TGTGCCAGCAGTTCAATACTCGGGGGGATATACAACACTGAAGCTTTCTTT; cdr3_aa: CASSSILGGIYNTEAFF
clone_size: NA; j_call: TRBJ1-1; d_call: NA; v_call: TRBV6-5; cdr3_nt: TGTGCTTCAAGGATGGGAGGACACATGAACACTGAAGCTTTCTTT; cdr3_aa: CASRMGGHMNTEAFF
clone_size: NA; j_call: TRBJ1-1; d_call: NA; v_call: TRBV30; cdr3_nt: TGTGCCTGGAGTGAAATGTTGGAGAAAGCTTTCTTT; cdr3_aa: CAWSEMLEKAFF
clone_size: many; j_call: TRBJ1-1; d_call: NA; v_call: TRBV6-6; cdr3_nt: TGTGCCAGCACCCACTCTTCCGGTGGGGCCACTGAAGCTTTCTTT; cdr3_aa: CASTHSSGGATEAFF
clone_size: NA; j_call: TRBJ1-4; d_call: NA; v_call: TRBV19; cdr3_nt: TGTGCCAGCAGTACAGGGCCAACTAATGAAAAACTGTTTTTT; cdr3_aa: CASSTGPTNEKLFF
clone_size: NA; j_call: TRBJ2-3; d_call: NA; v_call: TRBV29-1; cdr3_nt: TGCAGCGTTGAAGGACGGAGCTCAGATACGCAGTATTTT; cdr3_aa: CSVEGRSSDTQYF
clone_size: few; j_call: TRBJ1-5; d_call: NA; v_call: TRBV20-1; cdr3_nt: TGCAGTGCTAAAATCCAGCCCCAGCATTTT; cdr3_aa: CSAKIQPQHF
clone_size: NA; j_call: TRBJ1-5; d_call: NA; v_call: TRBV7-9; cdr3_nt: TGTGCCAGCAGCGAAACAGGGACTCCTTATCAGCCCCAGCATTTT; cdr3_aa: CASSETGTPYQPQHF
clone_size: NA; j_call: TRBJ2-3; d_call: NA; v_call: TRBV27; cdr3_nt: TGTGCCAGCAAGGGGGGGCCATGGACAGATACGCAGTATTTT; cdr3_aa: CASKGGPWTDTQYF
clone_size: few; j_call: TRBJ2-7; d_call: NA; v_call: TRBV25-1; cdr3_nt: TGTGCCAGCAGTGAAGGGGATCCTCTAAGCCGGAGCGAGCAGTACTTC; cdr3_aa: CASSEGDPLSRSEQYF
clone_size: few; j_call: TRBJ2-2; d_call: NA; v_call: TRBV5-1; cdr3_nt: TGCGCCAGCAGCTCCCAGTCTAACACCGGGGAGCTGTTTTTT; cdr3_aa: CASSSQSNTGELFF
clone_size: NA; j_call: TRBJ2-3; d_call: NA; v_call: TRBV6-2/TRBV6-3; cdr3_nt: TGTGCCAGCAGTTACTCGGGCACAGATACGCAGTATTTT; cdr3_aa: CASSYSGTDTQYF
clone_size: few; j_call: TRBJ2-1; d_call: TRBD1; v_call: TRBV15; cdr3_nt: TGTGCCACCAGCGGGGGACAGCTCAAGGGCAATGAGCAGTTCTTC; cdr3_aa: CATSGGQLKGNEQFF